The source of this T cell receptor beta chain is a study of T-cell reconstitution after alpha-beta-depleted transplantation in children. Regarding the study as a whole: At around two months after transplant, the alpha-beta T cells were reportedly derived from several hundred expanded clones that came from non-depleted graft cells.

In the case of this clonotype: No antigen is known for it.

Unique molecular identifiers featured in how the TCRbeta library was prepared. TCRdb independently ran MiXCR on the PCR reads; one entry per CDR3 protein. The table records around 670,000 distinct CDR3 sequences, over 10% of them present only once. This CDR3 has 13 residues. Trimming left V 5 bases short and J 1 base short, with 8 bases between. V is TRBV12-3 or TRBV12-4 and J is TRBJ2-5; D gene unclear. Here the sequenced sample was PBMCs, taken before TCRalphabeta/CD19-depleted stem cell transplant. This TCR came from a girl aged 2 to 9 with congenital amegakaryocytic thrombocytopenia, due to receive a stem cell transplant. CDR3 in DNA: TGTGCCAGCAGTCCGGAATTCCAAGAGACCCAGTACTTC. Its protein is CASSPEFQETQYF.